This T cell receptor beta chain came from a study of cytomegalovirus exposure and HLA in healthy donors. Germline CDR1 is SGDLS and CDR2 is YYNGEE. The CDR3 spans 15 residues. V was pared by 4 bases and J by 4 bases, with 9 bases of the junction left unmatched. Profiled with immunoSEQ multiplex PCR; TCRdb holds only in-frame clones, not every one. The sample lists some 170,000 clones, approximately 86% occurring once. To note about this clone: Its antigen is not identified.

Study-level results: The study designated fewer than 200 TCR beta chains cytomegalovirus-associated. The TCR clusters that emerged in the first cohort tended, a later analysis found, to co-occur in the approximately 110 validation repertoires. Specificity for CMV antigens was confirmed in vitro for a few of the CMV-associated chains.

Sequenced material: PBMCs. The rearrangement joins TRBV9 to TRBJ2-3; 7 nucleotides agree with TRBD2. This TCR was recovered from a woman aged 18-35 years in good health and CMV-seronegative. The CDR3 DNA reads TGTGCCAGCAGCCACAGCGGGGCTAGCGCAGATACGCAGTATTTT. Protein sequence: CASSHSGASADTQYF. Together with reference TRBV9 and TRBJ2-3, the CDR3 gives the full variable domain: DSGVTQTPKHLITATGQRVTLRCSPRSGDLSVYWYQQSLDQGLQFLIQYYNGEERAKGNILERFSAQQFPDLHSELNLSSLELGDSALYFCASSHSGASADTQYFGPGTRLTVL.